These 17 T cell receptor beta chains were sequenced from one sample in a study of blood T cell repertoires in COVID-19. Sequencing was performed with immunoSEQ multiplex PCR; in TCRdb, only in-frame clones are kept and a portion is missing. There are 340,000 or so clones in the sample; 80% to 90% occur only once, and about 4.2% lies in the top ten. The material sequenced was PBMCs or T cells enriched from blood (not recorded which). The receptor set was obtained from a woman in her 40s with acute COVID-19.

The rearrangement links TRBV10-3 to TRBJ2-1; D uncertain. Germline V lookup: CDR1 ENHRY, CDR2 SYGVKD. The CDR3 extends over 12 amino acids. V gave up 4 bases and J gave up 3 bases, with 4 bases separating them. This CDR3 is CAISAYYNEQFF. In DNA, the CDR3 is TGTGCCATCAGTGCCTACTACAATGAGCAGTTCTTC.

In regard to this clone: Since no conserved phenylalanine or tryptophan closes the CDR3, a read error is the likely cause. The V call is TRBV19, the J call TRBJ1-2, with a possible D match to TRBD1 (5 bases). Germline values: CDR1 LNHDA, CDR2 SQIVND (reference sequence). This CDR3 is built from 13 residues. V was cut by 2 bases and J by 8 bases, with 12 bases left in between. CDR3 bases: TGTGCCAGTAGTATATTGGCGGGGCAAGGCTACACCCTC. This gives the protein CASSILAGQGYTL.

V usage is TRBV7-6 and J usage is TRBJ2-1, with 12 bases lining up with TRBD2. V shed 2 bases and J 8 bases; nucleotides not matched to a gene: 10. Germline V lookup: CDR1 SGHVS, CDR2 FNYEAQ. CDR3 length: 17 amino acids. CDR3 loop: CASSLPRGLAGRDEQFF. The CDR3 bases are TGTGCCAGCAGCTTACCCCGGGGACTAGCGGGCAGGGATGAGCAGTTCTTC. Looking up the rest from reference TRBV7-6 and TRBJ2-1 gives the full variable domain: GAGVSQSPRYKVTKRGQDVALRCDPISGHVSLYWYRQALGQGPEFLTYFNYEAQQDKSGLPNDRFSAERPEGSISTLTIQRTEQRDSAMYRCASSLPRGLAGRDEQFFGPGTRLTVL.

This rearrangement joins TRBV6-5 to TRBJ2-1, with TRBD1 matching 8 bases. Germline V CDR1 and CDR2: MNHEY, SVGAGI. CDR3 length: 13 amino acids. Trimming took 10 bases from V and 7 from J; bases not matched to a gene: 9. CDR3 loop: CATTRQGTNEQFF. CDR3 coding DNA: TGTGCCACCACCAGACAGGGGACTAATGAGCAGTTCTTC.

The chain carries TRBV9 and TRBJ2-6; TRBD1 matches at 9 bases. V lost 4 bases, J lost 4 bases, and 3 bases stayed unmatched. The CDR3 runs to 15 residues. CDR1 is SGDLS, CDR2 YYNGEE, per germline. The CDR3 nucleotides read TGTGCCAGCAGCACACAGGGGGCGGGGGCCAACGTCCTGACTTTC. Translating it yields CASSTQGAGANVLTF.

In DNA, the CDR3 is TGTGCCAGCAGTGGTCGAAGGTGGGGACAGAAGAACACCGGGGAGCTGTTTTTT. Translating gives CASSGRRWGQKNTGELFF. The gene calls are TRBV28 and TRBJ2-2; 7 bases align to TRBD1. The CDR3 has 18 amino acids. CDR1 is MDHEN and CDR2 is SYDVKM in the germline V gene. Trimming took 5 bases from V and 1 from J; bases not matched to a gene: 13.

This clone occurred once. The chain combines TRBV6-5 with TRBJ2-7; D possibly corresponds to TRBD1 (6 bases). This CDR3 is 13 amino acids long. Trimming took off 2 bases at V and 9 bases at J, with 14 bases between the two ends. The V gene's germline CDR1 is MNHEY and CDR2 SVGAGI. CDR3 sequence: CASSYTGHSSQYF. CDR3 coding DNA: TGTGCCAGCAGTTACACGGGACACTCATCGCAGTACTTC.

The CDR3 DNA reads TGCGCCAGCAGCGTACCATATTCCAGGGGGACTGAAGCTTTCTTT. Protein sequence: CASSVPYSRGTEAFF. This sequence joins TRBV10-1 and TRBJ1-1, with 7 bases lining up with TRBD1. In germline, CDR1 is WNHNN, CDR2 SYGVQD (reference sequence). CDR3 length: 15 amino acids. J gave up 5 bases and V 6 bases, and 12 bases lay outside the gene matches.

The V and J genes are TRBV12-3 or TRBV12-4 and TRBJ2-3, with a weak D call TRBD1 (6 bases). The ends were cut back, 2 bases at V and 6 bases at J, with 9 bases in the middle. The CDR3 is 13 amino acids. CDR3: CASSLSRGDTQYF. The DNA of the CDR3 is TGTGCCAGCAGTTTAAGTAGGGGGGATACGCAGTATTTT.

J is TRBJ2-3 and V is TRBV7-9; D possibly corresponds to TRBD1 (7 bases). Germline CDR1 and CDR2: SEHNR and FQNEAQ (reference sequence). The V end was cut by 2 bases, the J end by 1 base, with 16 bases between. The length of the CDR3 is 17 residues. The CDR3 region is CASSLRSGGPGTDTQYF. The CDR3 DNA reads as TGTGCCAGCAGCTTAAGGTCAGGGGGGCCTGGCACAGATACGCAGTATTTT.

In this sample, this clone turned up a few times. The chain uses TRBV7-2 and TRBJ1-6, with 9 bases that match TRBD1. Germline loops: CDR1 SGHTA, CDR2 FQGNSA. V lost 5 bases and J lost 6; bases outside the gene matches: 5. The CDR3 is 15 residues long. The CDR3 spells CASSITGGFNSPLHF. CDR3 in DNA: TGTGCCAGCAGCATCACAGGGGGCTTTAATTCACCCCTCCACTTT.

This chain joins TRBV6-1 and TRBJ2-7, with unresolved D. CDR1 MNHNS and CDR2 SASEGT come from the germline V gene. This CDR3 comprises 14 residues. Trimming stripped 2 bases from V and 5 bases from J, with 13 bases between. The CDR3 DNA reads TGTGCCAGCAGTGAAAACGGAGTCCTGGACGAGCAGTACTTC. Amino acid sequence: CASSENGVLDEQYF.

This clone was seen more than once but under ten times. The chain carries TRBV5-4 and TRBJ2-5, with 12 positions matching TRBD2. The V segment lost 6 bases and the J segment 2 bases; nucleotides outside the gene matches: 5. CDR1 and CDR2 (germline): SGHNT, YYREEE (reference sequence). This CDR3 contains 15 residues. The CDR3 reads CASKWTSGVQETQYF. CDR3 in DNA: TGTGCCAGCAAATGGACTAGCGGGGTTCAAGAGACCCAGTACTTC.

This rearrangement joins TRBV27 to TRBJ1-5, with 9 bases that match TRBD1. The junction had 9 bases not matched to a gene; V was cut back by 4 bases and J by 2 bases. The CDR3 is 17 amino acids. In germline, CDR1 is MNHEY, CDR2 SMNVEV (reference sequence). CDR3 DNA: TGTGCCAGCAGTTCGACTGCCCGGACAGGGGGCAATCAGCCCCAGCATTTT. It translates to CASSSTARTGGNQPQHF.

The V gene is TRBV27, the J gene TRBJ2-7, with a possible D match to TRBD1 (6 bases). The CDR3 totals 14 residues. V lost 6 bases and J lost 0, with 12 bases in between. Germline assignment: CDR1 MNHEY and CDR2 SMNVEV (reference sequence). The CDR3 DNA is TGTGCCAGCAGCTTCCGGGACACCTCCTACGAGCAGTACTTC. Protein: CASSFRDTSYEQYF.

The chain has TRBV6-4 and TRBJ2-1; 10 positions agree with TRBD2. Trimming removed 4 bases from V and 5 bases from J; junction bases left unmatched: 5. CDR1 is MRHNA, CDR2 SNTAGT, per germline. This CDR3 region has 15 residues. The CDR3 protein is CASSAIAGGNNEQFF. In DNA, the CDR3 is TGTGCCAGCAGTGCCATAGCGGGGGGAAACAATGAGCAGTTCTTC.

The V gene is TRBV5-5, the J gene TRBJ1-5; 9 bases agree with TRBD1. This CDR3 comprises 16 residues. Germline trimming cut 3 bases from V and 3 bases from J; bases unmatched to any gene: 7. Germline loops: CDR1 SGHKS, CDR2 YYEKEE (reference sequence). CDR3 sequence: CASSWTGTGFNQPQHF. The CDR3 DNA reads TGTGCCAGCAGCTGGACCGGGACAGGGTTCAATCAGCCCCAGCATTTT.